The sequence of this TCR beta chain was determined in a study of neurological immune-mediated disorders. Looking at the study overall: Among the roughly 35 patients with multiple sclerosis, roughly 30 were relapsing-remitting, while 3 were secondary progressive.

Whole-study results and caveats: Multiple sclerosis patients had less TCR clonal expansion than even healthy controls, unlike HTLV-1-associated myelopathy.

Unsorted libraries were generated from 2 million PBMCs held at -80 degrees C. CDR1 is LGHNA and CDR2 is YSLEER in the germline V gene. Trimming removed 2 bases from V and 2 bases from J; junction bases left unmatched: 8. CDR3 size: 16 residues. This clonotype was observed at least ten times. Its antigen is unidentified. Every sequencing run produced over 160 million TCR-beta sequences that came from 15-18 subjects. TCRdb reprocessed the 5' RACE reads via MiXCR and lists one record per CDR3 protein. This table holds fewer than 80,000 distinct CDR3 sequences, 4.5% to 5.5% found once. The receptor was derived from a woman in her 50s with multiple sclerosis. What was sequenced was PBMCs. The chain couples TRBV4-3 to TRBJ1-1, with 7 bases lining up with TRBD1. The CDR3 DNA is TGCGCCAGCAGCCAACTGGGGAGACAGGGAAACACTGAAGCTTTCTTT. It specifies CASSQLGRQGNTEAFF.